Below, 29 T cell receptor beta chains from the same sample are listed, as sequenced in a study of Ad26.COV2.S vaccination and SARS-CoV-2 variants. Stated treatment: 15 to 20 received Ad26.COV2.S at low or high dose, single or two shots; about 5 received placebo; per-sample allocation not given. At day 63 after the first vaccine or placebo injection, samples were drawn. Profiling relied on immunoSEQ multiplex PCR, and the TCRdb table lists in-frame clones only, not all of them. The top ten hold about 3.1% of the sample, which has hundreds of thousands of clones, 70% to 90% seen once. This sample comprised peripheral blood, obtained in a trial of Ad26.COV2.S vaccine versus placebo. The receptors come from a person between 18 and 59 years old who received the Ad26.COV2.S COVID-19 vaccine or a placebo.

This chain uses TRBV7-2 with TRBJ1-3, with D unclear. The germline V gene has CDR1 SGHTA and CDR2 FQGNSA. CDR3 length: 17 amino acids. Trimming left V 0 bases short and J 6 bases short, with 18 bases between. The CDR3 reads CASSLANSGPLQNTIYF. The CDR3 DNA sequence: TGTGCCAGCAGCTTAGCAAATAGCGGACCGCTACAAAACACCATATATTTT.

V is TRBV2 and J is TRBJ2-2; 9 nucleotides match TRBD1. Germline V gene lookup returns CDR1 SNHLY and CDR2 FYNNEI. Unmatched junction bases numbered 6, after V lost 11 bases and J lost 2 bases. The CDR3 covers 14 residues. As DNA, the CDR3 is TGTGCCTGCCGGGACAGGGAAAACACCGGGGAGCTGTTTTTT. The encoded protein is CACRDRENTGELFF. The full variable domain, with the rest looked up from reference TRBV2 and TRBJ2-2, is EPEVTQTPSHQVTQMGQEVILRCVPISNHLYFYWYRQILGQKVEFLVSFYNNEISEKSEIFDDQFSVERPDGSNFTLKIRSTKLEDSAMYFCACRDRENTGELFFGEGSRLTVL.

This clone was recorded only once. J is TRBJ2-5 and V is TRBV18, with D possibly TRBD2 on 6 matching bases. The germline CDR1 and CDR2 sequences are KGHSH and LQKENI. The CDR3 consists of 16 residues. V lost 8 bases, J lost 3 bases, and 22 bases lay in between. The CDR3 region has the DNA TGTGCCAGCCGTCTGGGGGGAAAACTGACGGAAGAGACCCAGTACTTC. This encodes CASRLGGKLTEETQYF. Full variable domain (missing parts from reference TRBV18 and TRBJ2-5): NAGVMQNPRHLVRRRGQEARLRCSPMKGHSHVYWYRQLPEEGLKFMVYLQKENIIDESGMPKERFSAEFPKEGPSILRIQQVVRGDSAAYFCASRLGGKLTEETQYFGPGTRLLVL.

CDR3: CASSLGGTVYTDTQYF. In nucleotides, the CDR3 is TGTGCCAGCAGCTTAGGAGGGACAGTATACACAGATACGCAGTATTTT. V gene TRBV13 combines with J gene TRBJ2-3; 7 nucleotides align to TRBD1. With V trimmed by 0 bases and J by 2 bases, 5 bases remained unmatched. CDR1 PRHDT and CDR2 FYEKMQ come from the germline V gene (reference sequence). The CDR3 length is 16 residues. Based on the CDR3 plus reference TRBV13 and TRBJ2-3, the full variable domain is AAGVIQSPRHLIKEKRETATLKCYPIPRHDTVYWYQQGPGQDPQFLISFYEKMQSDKGSIPDRFSAQQFSDYHSELNMSSLELGDSALYFCASSLGGTVYTDTQYFGPGTRLTVL.

The chain has TRBV18 and TRBJ1-2, with TRBD1 identical over 9 bases. Losses at the gene ends were 1 base for V and 3 bases for J; bases not matched to a gene: 9. Germline values: CDR1 KGHSH, CDR2 LQKENI. The CDR3 runs 17 residues. CDR3 loop: CASSPLLSDRGDYGYTF. For the CDR3, the DNA is TGTGCCAGCTCACCACTTTTGTCGGACAGGGGTGACTATGGCTACACCTTC.

The V call is TRBV15, the J call TRBJ2-7, with 12 bases lining up with TRBD1. The CDR3 length is 15 residues. J lost 7 bases, V lost 2 bases, and 6 bases had no gene match. Germline lookup yields CDR1 LNHNV and CDR2 YYDKDF (reference sequence). The CDR3 coding sequence is TGTGCCACCAGCAGACCGGGACAGGGGGCTGGTGAGCAGTACTTC. Translation gives CATSRPGQGAGEQYF.

The chain carries TRBV6-6 and TRBJ1-2, with D tentatively TRBD1 (6 bases). Germline V gene data show CDR1 as MNHNY and CDR2 as SVGAGI (reference sequence). CDR3 length: 14 residues. Trimming shortened V by 6 bases and J by 2 bases, and 13 bases separated the two germline ends. CDR3 loop: CASSQDRKNYGYTF. The CDR3 coding sequence is TGTGCCAGCAGCCAGGACAGAAAGAACTATGGCTACACCTTC.

CDR3 sequence reads: CASSAQGPGAPRDYGYTF. In DNA form, the CDR3 reads TGTGCCAGCAGCGCCCAGGGCCCGGGGGCCCCTAGGGACTATGGCTACACCTTC. The chain recombines TRBV11-2 with TRBJ1-2; maybe TRBD1 (6 bases). From germline, CDR1 is SGHAT and CDR2 FQNNGV. This CDR3 is built from 18 residues. The germline V and J ends were trimmed by 5 bases and 3 bases, with 25 bases remaining between them.

The chain carries TRBV2 and TRBJ2-5, with TRBD2 identical over 13 bases. V lost 5 bases to trimming and J lost 3 bases; unmatched junction nucleotides: 3. CDR3 length equals 15 residues. Germline CDR1 SNHLY, CDR2 FYNNEI. CDR3 nucleotide sequence: TGTGCCAGCAGTTTACTAGCGGGAGGGAAAGAGACCCAGTACTTC. This sequence encodes CASSLLAGGKETQYF.

This clone showed up just once. CDR3: CASSLKDRSYNEQFF. CDR3 DNA sequence: TGTGCCAGCAGCTTAAAGGACCGCTCCTACAATGAGCAGTTCTTC. This chain joins TRBV7-2 and TRBJ2-1; D is undetermined. This CDR3 contains 15 residues. The V end lost 2 bases, the J end lost 0 bases, and 8 bases lay between the germline ends. Germline CDR1 is SGHTA and CDR2 is FQGNSA.

The V call is TRBV5-1, the J call TRBJ1-1; D is unclear. CDR1 and CDR2 (germline): SGHRS, YFSETQ. V lost 10 bases, J lost 1 base, and 14 bases lay in between. The CDR3 has 13 residues. CDR3: CASHDGRNTEAFF. The CDR3 DNA is TGCGCCTCTCACGACGGGAGGAACACTGAAGCTTTCTTT.

The chain couples TRBV29-1 to TRBJ2-1; 9 bases fit TRBD2. The CDR3 is 16 amino acids. The J segment lost 4 bases and the V segment lost 4 bases, leaving 11 bases of the junction unmatched. From germline, CDR1 is SQVTM and CDR2 ANQGSEA. This CDR3 reads CSVVAGGRSLYNEQFF. The CDR3 nucleotides are TGCAGCGTTGTTGCGGGGGGGCGCAGCCTTTACAATGAGCAGTTCTTC.

This rearrangement joins TRBV29-1 to TRBJ2-6; D gene uncertain. The CDR3 consists of 15 residues. Trimming took off 0 bases at V and 0 bases at J, with 6 bases between the two ends. Germline assignment: CDR1 SQVTM and CDR2 ANQGSEA. CDR3 protein: CSVEERFSGANVLTF. The CDR3 nucleotides read TGCAGCGTTGAAGAGAGGTTCTCTGGGGCCAACGTCCTGACTTTC.

This chain's CDR3 is CASSPGGGGNEQFF. CDR3 DNA: TGCGCCAGCAGCCCGGGGGGCGGGGGCAATGAGCAGTTCTTC. V gene TRBV5-1 combines with J gene TRBJ2-1; maybe TRBD2 (7 bases). Germline assignment: CDR1 SGHRS and CDR2 YFSETQ. The CDR3 is 14 residues long. The V and J ends lost 4 bases and 6 bases respectively, with 14 bases between them.

The chain carries TRBV11-2 and TRBJ2-3; the D is unclear. The ends were cut back, 3 bases at V and 0 bases at J, with 7 bases in the middle. CDR1 SGHAT and CDR2 FQNNGV come from the germline V gene. The CDR3 has 14 residues. Written as DNA, the CDR3 is TGTGCCAGCAGCTTCGTGGCTAGCACAGATACGCAGTATTTT. It translates to CASSFVASTDTQYF. Supplemented by reference TRBV11-2 and TRBJ2-3, the full variable domain reads EAGVAQSPRYKIIEKRQSVAFWCNPISGHATLYWYQQILGQGPKLLIQFQNNGVVDDSQLPKDRFSAERLKGVDSTLKIQPAKLEDSAVYLCASSFVASTDTQYFGPGTRLTVL.

This clone was observed a few times. The CDR3: CASSPSAGPYQETQYF. CDR3 DNA sequence: TGTGCCAGCAGCCCCTCAGCGGGGCCCTACCAAGAGACCCAGTACTTC. The J gene is TRBJ2-5, the V gene TRBV5-5, with 7 bases lining up with TRBD2. This CDR3 spans 16 amino acids. V was clipped by 4 bases and J by 0 bases; unmatched bases: 9. The germline V gene has CDR1 SGHKS and CDR2 YYEKEE (reference sequence).

The rearrangement joins TRBV6-5 to TRBJ1-6; D perhaps matches TRBD1 (5 bases). V shed 2 bases and J shed 14 bases, with 16 bases lying between them. The germline V gene has CDR1 MNHEY and CDR2 SVGAGI. The CDR3 is made up of 14 amino acids. This CDR3 reads CASSYVRGRGTLHF. CDR3 in DNA: TGTGCCAGCAGTTACGTAAGGGGCCGCGGGACCCTCCACTTT.

In this sample, this clone turned up once. This rearrangement joins TRBV3-1 (or the pseudogene TRBV3-2) to TRBJ2-2, with D maybe TRBD1 (5 bases). Germline CDR1 reads LGHDT; CDR2 reads YNNKEL (reference sequence). The V gene lost 3 bases and the J gene lost 4 bases, with 9 bases spanning the gap. This CDR3 has 14 amino acids. As DNA, the CDR3 is TGTGCCAGCAGCCAGGGCAGGGTCACCGGGGAGCTGTTTTTT. Translated: CASSQGRVTGELFF.

This sequence joins TRBV4-2 and TRBJ1-2; no firm D call. Trimming removed 4 bases from V and 1 base from J, with 10 bases in between. Germline CDR1 reads LGHNA; CDR2 reads YNFKEQ. CDR3 size: 14 residues. CDR3 sequence (DNA): TGTGCCAGCAGCCCATCGCTCAGTAACTATGGCTACACCTTC. Encoded protein: CASSPSLSNYGYTF.

V gene TRBV18 combines with J gene TRBJ2-1; D uncertain. With 0 bases removed from V and 8 bases from J, the gap between germline ends came to 8 bases. Per the germline V gene, CDR1 is KGHSH and CDR2 is LQKENI. The CDR3 consists of 13 residues. The CDR3 spells CASSPPTRDEQFF. DNA for the CDR3: TGTGCCAGCTCACCACCGACACGGGATGAGCAGTTCTTC.

This chain joins TRBV6-5 and TRBJ2-1, with D unclear. Germline V gives CDR1 MNHEY, CDR2 SVGAGI. The CDR3 loop spans 14 amino acids. Between the trimmed V and J ends, which lost 3 bases and 8 bases, there was a span of 14 bases. The CDR3 loop reads CASSYLSVRDEQFF. In DNA, the CDR3 is TGTGCCAGCAGTTATCTTTCAGTTCGCGATGAGCAGTTCTTC.

CDR3 region: CASSETRAFSGEQFF. The CDR3 nucleotides read TGTGCCAGCAGTGAGACTAGGGCTTTCAGTGGTGAGCAGTTCTTC. The chain carries TRBV28 and TRBJ2-1, with TRBD2 as a possible D gene (6 bases). This CDR3 spans 15 amino acids. Trimming removed 5 bases at V and 9 bases at J, with 20 bases between. Germline V CDR1 and CDR2: MDHEN, SYDVKM.

The CDR3 DNA reads TGTGCCAGTAGTATCTCGGGAGGTAACACTGAAGCTTTCTTT. This sequence encodes CASSISGGNTEAFF. The V and J genes are TRBV19 and TRBJ1-1; D unclear. V was pared by 3 bases and J by 2 bases, with 10 bases between. CDR1 and CDR2 (germline): LNHDA, SQIVND (reference sequence). The CDR3 length is 14 residues.

J is TRBJ1-4 and V is TRBV7-2; D is undetermined. This CDR3 comprises 17 residues. Germline-derived CDR1 and CDR2 are SGHTA and FQGNSA. Trimming took 6 bases from V and 5 from J, leaving 22 bases between them. The CDR3 DNA follows: TGTGCCAGCAGTATAGGGTCGGGAAGGAGCCCAAATGAAAAACTGTTTTTT. Its protein product is CASSIGSGRSPNEKLFF.

The rearrangement joins TRBV30 to TRBJ1-1, with TRBD1 matching over 7 bases. CDR3 length equals 14 residues. With 1 base clipped from V and 1 base from J, the junction kept 3 bases outside the gene matches. Germline V CDR1 and CDR2: GTSNPN, SVGIG (reference sequence). The CDR3 protein is CAWSGGQTNTEAFF. DNA for the CDR3: TGTGCCTGGAGTGGGGGACAGACGAACACTGAAGCTTTCTTT. Full variable domain (rest looked up from reference TRBV30 and TRBJ1-1): SQTIHQWPATLVQPVGSPLSLECTVEGTSNPNLYWYRQAAGRGLQLLFYSVGIGQISSEVPQNLSASRPQDRQFILSSKKLLLSDSGFYLCAWSGGQTNTEAFFGQGTRLTVV.

The chain carries TRBV11-2 and TRBJ2-3; D is uncertain. Germline CDR1 SGHAT, CDR2 FQNNGV. There are 12 residues in the CDR3. V was trimmed by 5 bases and J by 6 bases, leaving 9 bases between them. The CDR3 nucleotides read TGTGCCAGCAGCCCTGGGCCCGATACGCAGTATTTT. Its protein is CASSPGPDTQYF.

This chain joins TRBV18 and TRBJ1-5, with D perhaps TRBD1 (6 bases). The V and J ends lost 2 bases and 2 bases respectively, with 13 bases between them. Germline CDR1 reads KGHSH; CDR2 reads LQKENI. This CDR3 is built from 16 residues. CDR3 nucleotide sequence: TGTGCCAGCTCACCAGATACAGGGACACGCAATCAGCCCCAGCATTTT. Protein: CASSPDTGTRNQPQHF.

This clone appeared once. The genes are TRBV7-9 and TRBJ2-1; D ambiguous. CDR3 length: 13 residues. Germline CDR1 SEHNR, CDR2 FQNEAQ (reference sequence). V was shortened by 5 bases and J by 7 bases, with 12 bases between the two germline ends. CDR3 nucleotide sequence: TGTGCCAGCAGCACAAAGGGCCCTAATGAGCAGTTCTTC. This gives the protein CASSTKGPNEQFF.

V is TRBV28 and J is TRBJ2-1; D is perhaps TRBD1 (5 bases). Germline V gene lookup returns CDR1 MDHEN and CDR2 SYDVKM. Trimming removed 5 bases at V and 0 bases at J, with 14 bases between. The CDR3 extends over 16 amino acids. The CDR3 DNA sequence: TGTGCCAGCAGTGGATTGCAGGGAAGCTCCTACAATGAGCAGTTCTTC. Its translation is CASSGLQGSSYNEQFF. The entire variable domain, with the rest obtained from reference TRBV28 and TRBJ2-1, is as follows: DVKVTQSSRYLVKRTGEKVFLECVQDMDHENMFWYRQDPGLGLRLIYFSYDVKMKEKGDIPEGYSVSREKKERFSLILESASTNQTSMYLCASSGLQGSSYNEQFFGPGTRLTVL.